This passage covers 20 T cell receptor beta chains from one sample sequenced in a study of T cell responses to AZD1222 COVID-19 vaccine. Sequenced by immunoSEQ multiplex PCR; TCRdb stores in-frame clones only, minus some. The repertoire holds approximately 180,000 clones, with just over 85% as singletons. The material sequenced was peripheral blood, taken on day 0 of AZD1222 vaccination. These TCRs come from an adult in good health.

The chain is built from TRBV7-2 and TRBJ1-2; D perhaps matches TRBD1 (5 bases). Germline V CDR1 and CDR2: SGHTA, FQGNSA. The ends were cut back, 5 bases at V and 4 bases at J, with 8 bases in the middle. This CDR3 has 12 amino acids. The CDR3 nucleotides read TGTGCCAGCAGCACGGGACCCTATGGCTACACCTTC. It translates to CASSTGPYGYTF.

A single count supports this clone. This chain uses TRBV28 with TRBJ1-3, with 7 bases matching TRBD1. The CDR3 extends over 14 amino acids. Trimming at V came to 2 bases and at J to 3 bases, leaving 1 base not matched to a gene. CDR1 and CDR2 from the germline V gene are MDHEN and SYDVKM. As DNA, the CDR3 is TGTGCCAGCAGTTTACAGGGGGGTGGAAACACCATATATTTT. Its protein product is CASSLQGGGNTIYF.

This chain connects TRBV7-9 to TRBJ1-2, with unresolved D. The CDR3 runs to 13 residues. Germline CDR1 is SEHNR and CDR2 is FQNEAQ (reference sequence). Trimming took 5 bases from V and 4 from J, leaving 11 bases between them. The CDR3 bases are TGTGCCAGCAGCCCCACAGATTTCTATGGCTACACCTTC. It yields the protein CASSPTDFYGYTF.

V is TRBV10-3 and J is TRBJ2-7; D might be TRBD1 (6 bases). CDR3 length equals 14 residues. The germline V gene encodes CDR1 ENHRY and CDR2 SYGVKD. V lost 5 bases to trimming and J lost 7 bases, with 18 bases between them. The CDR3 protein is CAISQDSRLREQYF. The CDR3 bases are TGTGCCATCAGTCAGGACAGCCGTCTACGTGAGCAGTACTTC.

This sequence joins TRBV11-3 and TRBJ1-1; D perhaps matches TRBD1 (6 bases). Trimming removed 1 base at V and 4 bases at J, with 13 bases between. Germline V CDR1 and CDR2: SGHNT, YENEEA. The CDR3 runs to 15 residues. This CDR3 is CASSLAGGRVTEAFF. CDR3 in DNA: TGTGCCAGCAGCTTAGCTGGGGGGCGCGTCACTGAAGCTTTCTTT.

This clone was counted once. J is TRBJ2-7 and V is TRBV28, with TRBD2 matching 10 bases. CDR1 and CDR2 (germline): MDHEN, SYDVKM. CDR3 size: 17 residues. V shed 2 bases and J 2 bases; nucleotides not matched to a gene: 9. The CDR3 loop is CASSLGSSGGKAYEQYF. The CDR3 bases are TGTGCCAGCAGTTTAGGGTCTAGCGGGGGAAAGGCCTACGAGCAGTACTTC. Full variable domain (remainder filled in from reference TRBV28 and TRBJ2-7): DVKVTQSSRYLVKRTGEKVFLECVQDMDHENMFWYRQDPGLGLRLIYFSYDVKMKEKGDIPEGYSVSREKKERFSLILESASTNQTSMYLCASSLGSSGGKAYEQYFGPGTRLTVT.

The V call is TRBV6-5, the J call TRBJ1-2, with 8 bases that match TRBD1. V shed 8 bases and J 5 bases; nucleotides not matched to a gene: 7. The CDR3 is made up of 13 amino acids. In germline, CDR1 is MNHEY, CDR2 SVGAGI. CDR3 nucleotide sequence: TGTGCCAGCCATCGACAGGGGAATTATGGCTACACCTTC. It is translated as CASHRQGNYGYTF.

CDR3 in amino acids: CASSPDISGNTIYF. The CDR3 nucleotides are TGTGCCAGCAGCCCGGACATCTCTGGAAACACCATATATTTT. V and J are TRBV7-9 and TRBJ1-3; D possibly corresponds to TRBD1 (5 bases). Germline V gene lookup returns CDR1 SEHNR and CDR2 FQNEAQ (reference sequence). Trimming pared 5 bases from V and 0 bases from J, leaving 8 bases between. This CDR3 comprises 14 residues.

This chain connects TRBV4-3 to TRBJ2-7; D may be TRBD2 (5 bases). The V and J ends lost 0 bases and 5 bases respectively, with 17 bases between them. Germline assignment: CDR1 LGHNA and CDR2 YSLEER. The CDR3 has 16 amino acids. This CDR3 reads CASSQDPDSAIDEQYF. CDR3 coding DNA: TGCGCCAGCAGCCAAGACCCGGACTCGGCCATCGACGAGCAGTACTTC.

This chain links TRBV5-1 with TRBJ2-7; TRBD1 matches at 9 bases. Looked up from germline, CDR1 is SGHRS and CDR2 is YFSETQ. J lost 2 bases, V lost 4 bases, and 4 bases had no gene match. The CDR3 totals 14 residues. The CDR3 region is CASSPRQGAYEQYF. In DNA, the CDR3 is TGCGCCAGCAGCCCTCGACAGGGGGCCTACGAGCAGTACTTC.

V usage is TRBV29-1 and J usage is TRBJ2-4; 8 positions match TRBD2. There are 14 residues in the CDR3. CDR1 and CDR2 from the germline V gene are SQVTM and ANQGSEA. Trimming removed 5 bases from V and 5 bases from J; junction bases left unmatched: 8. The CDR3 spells CSVTYGGGQNIQYF. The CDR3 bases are TGCAGCGTTACGTATGGCGGGGGGCAAAACATTCAGTACTTC.

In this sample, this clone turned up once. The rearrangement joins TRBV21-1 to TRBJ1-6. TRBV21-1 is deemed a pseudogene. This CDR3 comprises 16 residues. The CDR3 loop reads CASSKGWEQINSPLHF. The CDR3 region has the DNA TGTGCCAGCAGCAAAGGGTGGGAACAGATCAATTCACCCCTCCACTTT.

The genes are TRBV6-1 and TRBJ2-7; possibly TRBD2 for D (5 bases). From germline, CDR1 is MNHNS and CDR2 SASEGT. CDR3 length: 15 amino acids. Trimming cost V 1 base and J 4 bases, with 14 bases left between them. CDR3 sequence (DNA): TGTGCCAGCAGTGAAGGAGACTACGCCGCATACGAGCAGTACTTC. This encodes CASSEGDYAAYEQYF.

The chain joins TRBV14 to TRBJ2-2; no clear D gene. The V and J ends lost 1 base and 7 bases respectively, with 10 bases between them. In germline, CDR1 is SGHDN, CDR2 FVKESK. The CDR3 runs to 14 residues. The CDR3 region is CASSQVKGGGELFF. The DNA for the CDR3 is TGTGCCAGCAGCCAAGTCAAGGGCGGCGGGGAGCTGTTTTTT.

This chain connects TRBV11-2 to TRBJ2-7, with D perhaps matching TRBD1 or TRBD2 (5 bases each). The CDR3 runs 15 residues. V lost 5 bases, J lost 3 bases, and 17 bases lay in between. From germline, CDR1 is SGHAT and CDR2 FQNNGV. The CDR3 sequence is CASSPGPSRGYEQYF. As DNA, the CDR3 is TGTGCCAGCAGCCCGGGACCCTCGAGGGGCTACGAGCAGTACTTC.

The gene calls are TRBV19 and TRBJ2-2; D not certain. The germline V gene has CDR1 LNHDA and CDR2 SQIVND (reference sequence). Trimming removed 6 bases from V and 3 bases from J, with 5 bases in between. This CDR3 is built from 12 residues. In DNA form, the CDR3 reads TGTGCCAGTAGGGGGTACACCGGGGAGCTGTTTTTT. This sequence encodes CASRGYTGELFF.

The CDR3 loop is CASSVIAGTGEQFF. Here the CDR3 DNA reads TGTGCCAGCAGTGTAATAGCGGGGACCGGGGAGCAGTTCTTC. The gene calls are TRBV6-4 and TRBJ2-1, with TRBD2 matching over 8 bases. V was clipped by 4 bases and J by 10 bases; unmatched bases: 9. Germline V gives CDR1 MRHNA, CDR2 SNTAGT. The CDR3 extends over 14 amino acids.

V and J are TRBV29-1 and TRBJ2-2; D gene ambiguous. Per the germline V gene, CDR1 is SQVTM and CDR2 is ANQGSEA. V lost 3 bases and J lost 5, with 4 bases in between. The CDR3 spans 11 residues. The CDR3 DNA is TGCAGCGTTGAGGGAACCGGGGAGCTGTTTTTT. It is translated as CSVEGTGELFF.

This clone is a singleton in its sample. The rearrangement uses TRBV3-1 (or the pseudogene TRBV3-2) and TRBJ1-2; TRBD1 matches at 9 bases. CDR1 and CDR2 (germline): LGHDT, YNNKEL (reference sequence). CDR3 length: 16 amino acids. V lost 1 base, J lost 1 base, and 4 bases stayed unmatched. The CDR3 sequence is CASSQADRGLNYGYTF. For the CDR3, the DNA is TGTGCCAGCAGCCAAGCGGACAGGGGACTTAACTATGGCTACACCTTC.

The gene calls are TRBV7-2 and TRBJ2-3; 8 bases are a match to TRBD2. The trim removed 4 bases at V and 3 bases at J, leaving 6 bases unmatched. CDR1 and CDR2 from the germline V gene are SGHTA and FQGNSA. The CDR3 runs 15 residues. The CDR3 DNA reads TGTGCCAGCAGCTCCCCGGGGGGGGCAACAGATACGCAGTATTTT. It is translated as CASSSPGGATDTQYF.